One sample yielded the 12 T cell receptor beta chains listed below, sequenced in a study of cytomegalovirus exposure and HLA in healthy donors. The PCR had 60 Vbeta and 13 Jbeta primers. Using immunoSEQ multiplex PCR, the repertoire was profiled, and TCRdb retains in-frame clones only, with some absent. The sample yields about 130,000 clones, approximately 87% seen once. Sequenced material: PBMCs. Receptors originate from a man aged 18 to 30 in good health and CMV-seropositive.

The V gene is TRBV19, the J gene TRBJ2-3; 16 bases map to TRBD2. Trimming removed 5 bases from V and 3 bases from J; junction bases left unmatched: 5. This CDR3 region has 17 residues. In germline, CDR1 is LNHDA, CDR2 SQIVND (reference sequence). For the CDR3, the DNA is TGTGCCAGTAGTGGGACTAGCGGGGGGGCCATGACAGATACGCAGTATTTT. Encoded protein: CASSGTSGGAMTDTQYF.

In its sample, this clone was seen a few times. The chain has TRBV23-1 and TRBJ2-6; a possible D gene is TRBD1 (5 bases). TRBV23-1 has ORF status, its function being uncertain. V was shortened by 0 bases and J by 2 bases, with 5 bases between the two germline ends. The CDR3 spans 15 residues. CDR3 sequence (DNA): TGCGCCAGCAGTCAATCCAGGGCTGGGGCCAACGTCCTGACTTTC. Its translation: CASSQSRAGANVLTF.

The chain uses TRBV6-7 and TRBJ2-2; tentative D call: TRBD2 (5 bases). TRBV6-7 falls under the ORF class, with uncertain function. This CDR3 is built from 14 residues. Deletions cut 7 bases from V and 2 bases from J, with 11 bases between. The CDR3 nucleotides read TGTGCCAGCAACGGGGTCTTAAACACCGGGGAGCTGTTTTTT. It translates to CASNGVLNTGELFF.

This clone was detected ten times or more. The chain is built from TRBV6-1 and TRBJ2-5, with 12 bases lining up with TRBD2. Trimming removed 2 bases from V and 2 bases from J; junction bases left unmatched: 0. The CDR3 runs to 15 residues. Germline CDR1 and CDR2: MNHNS and SASEGT. CDR3 in DNA: TGTGCCAGCAGTGAACTAGCGGGGGGGCAAGAGACCCAGTACTTC. Protein product: CASSELAGGQETQYF.

This chain uses TRBV5-1 with TRBJ1-6, with 9 bases fitting TRBD1. The CDR3 sequence is 15 residues long. In germline, CDR1 is SGHRS, CDR2 YFSETQ. V shed 3 bases and J 8 bases; nucleotides not matched to a gene: 6. CDR3: CASSSPGTGYSPLHF. Written as DNA, the CDR3 is TGCGCCAGCAGCTCGCCCGGGACAGGGTATTCACCCCTCCACTTT.

The chain links TRBV7-9 to TRBJ1-5; TRBD1 might be the D (5 bases). V gave up 4 bases and J gave up 4 bases, with 14 bases separating them. Germline loops: CDR1 SEHNR, CDR2 FQNEAQ (reference sequence). This CDR3 spans 15 amino acids. The CDR3 spells CASSSHQGENQPQHF. CDR3 bases: TGTGCCAGCAGCTCCCATCAGGGTGAGAATCAGCCCCAGCATTTT.

The chain is built from TRBV7-9 and TRBJ2-4; no firm D call. The length of the CDR3 is 12 residues. CDR1 is SEHNR and CDR2 is FQNEAQ in the germline V gene (reference sequence). The CDR3, as DNA: TGTGTACAGCTTCTCCCCAAAAACATTCAGTACTTC. The encoded protein is CVQLLPKNIQYF.

The rearrangement joins TRBV5-5 to TRBJ2-3; no clear D. The CDR3 has 16 amino acids. Germline values: CDR1 SGHKS, CDR2 YYEKEE (reference sequence). Trimming stripped 2 bases from V and 3 bases from J, with 16 bases between. In DNA form, the CDR3 reads TGTGCCAGCAGCTTTTTTGGCCCAGCGAGTACAGATACGCAGTATTTT. Residues: CASSFFGPASTDTQYF.

The chain couples TRBV9 to TRBJ2-3; possible D gene TRBD2, 6 bases. The germline CDR1 and CDR2 sequences are SGDLS and YYNGEE. V was pared by 3 bases and J by 5 bases, with 19 bases between. The CDR3 runs to 16 residues. This CDR3 reads CASSATTGVPGDTQYF. DNA for the CDR3: TGTGCCAGCAGCGCCACCACGGGGGTTCCTGGAGATACGCAGTATTTT. Combining the CDR3 with reference TRBV9 and TRBJ2-3 gives the whole variable domain DSGVTQTPKHLITATGQRVTLRCSPRSGDLSVYWYQQSLDQGLQFLIQYYNGEERAKGNILERFSAQQFPDLHSELNLSSLELGDSALYFCASSATTGVPGDTQYFGPGTRLTVL.

The chain joins TRBV29-1 to TRBJ2-6, with 8 bases lining up with TRBD2. Germline values: CDR1 SQVTM, CDR2 ANQGSEA. V gave up 0 bases and J gave up 2 bases; unmatched junction bases: 3. The CDR3 has 16 amino acids. Here the CDR3 reads CSVEEAGGAGANVLTF. The CDR3 region has the DNA TGCAGCGTTGAAGAGGCGGGGGGAGCTGGGGCCAACGTCCTGACTTTC.

The J gene is TRBJ2-6, the V gene TRBV18; 7 nucleotides match TRBD2. The CDR3 sequence is 19 residues long. Trimming removed 8 bases from V and 0 bases from J; junction bases left unmatched: 16. In germline, CDR1 is KGHSH, CDR2 LQKENI. CDR3 in amino acids: CASTVKGTNTHSGANVLTF. The DNA of the CDR3 is TGTGCCAGCACAGTAAAGGGGACTAATACTCACTCTGGGGCCAACGTCCTGACTTTC.

V is TRBV7-2 and J is TRBJ1-1; 9 bases line up with TRBD1. CDR1 and CDR2 (germline): SGHTA, FQGNSA. This CDR3 spans 14 amino acids. The V and J ends lost 5 bases and 1 base, in that order; junction bases with no gene match: 2. The CDR3 loop reads CASSPGQGNTEAFF. The DNA for the CDR3 is TGTGCCAGCAGCCCGGGACAGGGGAACACTGAAGCTTTCTTT.